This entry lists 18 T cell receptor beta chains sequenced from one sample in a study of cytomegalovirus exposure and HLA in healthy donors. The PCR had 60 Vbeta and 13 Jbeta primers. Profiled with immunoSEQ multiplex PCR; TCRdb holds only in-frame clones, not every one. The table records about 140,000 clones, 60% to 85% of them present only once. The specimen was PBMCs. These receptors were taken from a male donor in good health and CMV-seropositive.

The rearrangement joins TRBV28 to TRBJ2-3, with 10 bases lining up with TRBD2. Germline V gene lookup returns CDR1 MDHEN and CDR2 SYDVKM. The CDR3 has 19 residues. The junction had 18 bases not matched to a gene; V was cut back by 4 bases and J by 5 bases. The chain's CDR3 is CASSSGGVQAGGPRDTQYF. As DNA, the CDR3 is TGTGCCAGCAGTTCCGGGGGGGTTCAAGCGGGAGGGCCTAGAGATACGCAGTATTTT.

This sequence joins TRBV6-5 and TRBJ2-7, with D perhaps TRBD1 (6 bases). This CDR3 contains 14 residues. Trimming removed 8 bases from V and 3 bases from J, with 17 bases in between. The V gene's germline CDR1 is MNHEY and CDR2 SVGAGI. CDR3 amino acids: CASGPQGGNYEQYF. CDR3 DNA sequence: TGTGCCAGCGGCCCCCAAGGGGGAAACTACGAGCAGTACTTC.

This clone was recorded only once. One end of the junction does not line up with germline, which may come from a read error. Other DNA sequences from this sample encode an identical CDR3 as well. DNA for the CDR3: TGCGCCAGCAGCCAAGCAGGCTACGAGCAATACTTC. Its protein product is CASSQAGYEQYF. The chain combines TRBV4-1 with TRBJ2-7; D unresolved. Germline V CDR1 and CDR2: MGHRA, YSYEKL. The CDR3 length is 12 residues.

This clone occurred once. The CDR3 sequence: CASSGQGGQGRSPLHF. The CDR3 coding sequence is TGTGCCAGCAGTGGCCAGGGGGGACAGGGTCGTTCACCCCTCCACTTT. The chain joins TRBV2 to TRBJ1-6, with 9 nucleotides matching TRBD1. With V trimmed by 4 bases and J by 9 bases, 10 bases remained unmatched. The CDR3 is 16 amino acids. Germline V gene lookup returns CDR1 SNHLY and CDR2 FYNNEI.

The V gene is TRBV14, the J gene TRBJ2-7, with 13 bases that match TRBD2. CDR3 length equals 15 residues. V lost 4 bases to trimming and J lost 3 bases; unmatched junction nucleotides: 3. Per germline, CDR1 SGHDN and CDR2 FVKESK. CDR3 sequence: CASSLTSGRLYEQYF. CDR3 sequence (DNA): TGTGCCAGCAGCCTGACTAGCGGGAGGCTCTACGAGCAGTACTTC.

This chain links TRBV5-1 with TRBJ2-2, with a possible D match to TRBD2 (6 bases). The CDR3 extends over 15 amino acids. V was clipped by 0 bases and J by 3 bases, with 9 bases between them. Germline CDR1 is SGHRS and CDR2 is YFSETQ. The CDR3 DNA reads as TGCGCCAGCAGCTTGGACGGGAGCTACACCGGGGAGCTGTTTTTT. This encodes CASSLDGSYTGELFF.

The CDR3 nucleotides read TGTGCCAGCAGCCTCGCCACAGGGTACAGTTACTACGAGCAGTACTTC. This codes for CASSLATGYSYYEQYF. V gene TRBV14 combines with J gene TRBJ2-7; D possibly corresponds to TRBD1 (6 bases). The V end lost 4 bases, the J end lost 3 bases, and 19 bases lay between the germline ends. This CDR3 has 16 amino acids. CDR1 and CDR2 (germline): SGHDN, FVKESK.

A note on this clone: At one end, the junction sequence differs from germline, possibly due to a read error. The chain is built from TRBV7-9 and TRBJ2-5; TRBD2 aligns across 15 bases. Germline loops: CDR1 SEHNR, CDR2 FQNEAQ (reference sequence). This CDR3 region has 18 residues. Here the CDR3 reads CSSSPGLAGGPEWETQYF. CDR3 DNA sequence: TGTTCCAGCAGCCCCGGACTAGCGGGGGGGCCGGAGTGGGAGACCCAGTACTTC.

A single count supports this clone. In DNA form, the CDR3 reads TGTGCCAGCAGCGTAGGGTGGGGGCAGGCCACCGGGGAGCTGTTTTTT. Translated, it gives CASSVGWGQATGELFF. The chain links TRBV9 to TRBJ2-2, with D perhaps TRBD1 (6 bases). With 0 bases removed from V and 4 bases from J, the gap between germline ends came to 13 bases. CDR3 length: 16 amino acids. Germline values: CDR1 SGDLS, CDR2 YYNGEE. Full variable domain (missing parts from reference TRBV9 and TRBJ2-2): DSGVTQTPKHLITATGQRVTLRCSPRSGDLSVYWYQQSLDQGLQFLIQYYNGEERAKGNILERFSAQQFPDLHSELNLSSLELGDSALYFCASSVGWGQATGELFFGEGSRLTVL.

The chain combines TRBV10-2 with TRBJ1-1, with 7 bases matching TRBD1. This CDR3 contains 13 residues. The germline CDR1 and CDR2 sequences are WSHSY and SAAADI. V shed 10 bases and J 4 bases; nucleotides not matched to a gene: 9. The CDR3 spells CATATGAGTEAFF. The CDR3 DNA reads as TGCGCCACCGCTACAGGGGCGGGCACTGAAGCTTTCTTT.

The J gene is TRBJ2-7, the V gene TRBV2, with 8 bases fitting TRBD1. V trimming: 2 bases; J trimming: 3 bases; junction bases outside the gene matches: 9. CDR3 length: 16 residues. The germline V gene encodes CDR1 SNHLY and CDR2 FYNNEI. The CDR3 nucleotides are TGTGCCAGCAGTGAACAGGGGGCGACAGGGGACTACGAGCAGTACTTC. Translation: CASSEQGATGDYEQYF.

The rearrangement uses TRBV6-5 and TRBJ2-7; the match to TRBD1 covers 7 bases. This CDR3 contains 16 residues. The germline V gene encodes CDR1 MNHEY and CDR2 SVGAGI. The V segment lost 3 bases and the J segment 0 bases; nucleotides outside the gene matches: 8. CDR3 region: CASSYPTGPFSYEQYF. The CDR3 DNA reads TGTGCCAGCAGTTATCCGACAGGGCCGTTCTCCTACGAGCAGTACTTC.

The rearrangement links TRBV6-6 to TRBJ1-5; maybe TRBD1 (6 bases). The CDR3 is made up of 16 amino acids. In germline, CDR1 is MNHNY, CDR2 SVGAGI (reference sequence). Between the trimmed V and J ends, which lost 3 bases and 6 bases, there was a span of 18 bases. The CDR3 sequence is CASSYPYRAESQPQHF. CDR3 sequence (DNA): TGTGCCAGCAGTTATCCTTACAGGGCAGAGAGTCAGCCCCAGCATTTT.

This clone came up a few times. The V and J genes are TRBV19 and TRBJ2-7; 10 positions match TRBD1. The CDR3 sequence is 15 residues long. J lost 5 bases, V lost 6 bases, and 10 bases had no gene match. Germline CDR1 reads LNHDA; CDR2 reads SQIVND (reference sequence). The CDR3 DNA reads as TGTGCCAGTAGACTATCCGGGACAGGGGTCAACGAGCAGTACTTC. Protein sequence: CASRLSGTGVNEQYF. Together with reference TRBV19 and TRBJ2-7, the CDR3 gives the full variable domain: DGGITQSPKYLFRKEGQNVTLSCEQNLNHDAMYWYRQDPGQGLRLIYYSQIVNDFQKGDIAEGYSVSREKKESFPLTVTSAQKNPTAFYLCASRLSGTGVNEQYFGPGTRLTVT.

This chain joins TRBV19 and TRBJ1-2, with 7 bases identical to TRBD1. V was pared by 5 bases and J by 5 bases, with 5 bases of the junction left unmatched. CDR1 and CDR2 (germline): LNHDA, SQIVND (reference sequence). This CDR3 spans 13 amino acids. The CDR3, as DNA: TGTGCCAGTAGTGATCAGGGGGTTTATGGCTACACCTTC. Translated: CASSDQGVYGYTF.

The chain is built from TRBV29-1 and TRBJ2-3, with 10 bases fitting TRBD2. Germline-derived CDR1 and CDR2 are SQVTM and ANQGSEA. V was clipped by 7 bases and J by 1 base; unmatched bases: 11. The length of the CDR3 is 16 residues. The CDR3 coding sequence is TGCAGCGCCCACAATGGACTAGCGGAAGGCACAGATACGCAGTATTTT. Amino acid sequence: CSAHNGLAEGTDTQYF.

The CDR3 DNA reads as TGTGCCAGTAGTACCCCGGGACAGAACTATGGCTACACCTTC. Protein: CASSTPGQNYGYTF. This rearrangement joins TRBV19 to TRBJ1-2; 7 bases map to TRBD1. Germline V gives CDR1 LNHDA, CDR2 SQIVND (reference sequence). CDR3 length: 14 residues. V lost 4 bases, J lost 2 bases, and 4 bases stayed unmatched.

The chain's CDR3 is CASSEAYRVNYGYTF. The DNA of the CDR3 is TGTGCCAGCAGTGAAGCGTACAGGGTGAACTATGGCTACACCTTC. The J gene is TRBJ1-2, the V gene TRBV6-1, with TRBD1 as a possible D gene (6 bases). Trimming shortened V by 0 bases and J by 2 bases, and 10 bases separated the two germline ends. Germline V gene data show CDR1 as MNHNS and CDR2 as SASEGT. The CDR3 covers 15 residues.